These 17 T cell receptor beta chains share one sample of origin, sequenced in a study of blood T cell repertoires in COVID-19. Profiling relied on immunoSEQ multiplex PCR, and the TCRdb table lists in-frame clones only, not all of them. The sample contains 330,000 or so clones, about 87% of which appear only once. The sample taken for sequencing was PBMCs or T cells enriched from blood (not recorded which). The receptors were gathered from a man in his thirties or forties who had recovered from COVID-19.

The chain joins TRBV27 to TRBJ2-1; 10 nucleotides match TRBD2. J lost 4 bases, V lost 10 bases, and 4 bases had no gene match. The CDR3 has 13 residues. CDR1 and CDR2 (germline): MNHEY, SMNVEV (reference sequence). CDR3 in DNA: TGTGCCACGACTAGCGGGCTATACAATGAGCAGTTCTTC. This gives the protein CATTSGLYNEQFF.

The chain couples TRBV6-5 to TRBJ1-3; 7 bases fit TRBD1. V was clipped by 6 bases and J by 3 bases; unmatched bases: 5. The CDR3 length is 14 residues. CDR1 MNHEY and CDR2 SVGAGI come from the germline V gene. CDR3 nucleotide sequence: TGTGCCAGCAGCCAACAGGGGTTTGGAAACACCATATATTTT. As protein: CASSQQGFGNTIYF.

The chain links TRBV7-6 to TRBJ2-6, with a weak D call TRBD2 (5 bases). This CDR3 comprises 18 residues. Trimming took off 0 bases at V and 2 bases at J, with 14 bases between the two ends. Germline V CDR1 and CDR2: SGHVS, FNYEAQ. CDR3 DNA sequence: TGTGCCAGCAGCTTAGCGTATCGGGGAAAGACTGGGGCCAACGTCCTGACTTTC. Amino acid sequence: CASSLAYRGKTGANVLTF.

The CDR3 nucleotides are TGTGCCAGCAGCTCCGGACAGCTGAATGAAAAACTGTTTTTT. Translated, it gives CASSSGQLNEKLFF. The chain combines TRBV7-9 with TRBJ1-4, with D maybe TRBD1 (6 bases). Per germline, CDR1 SEHNR and CDR2 FQNEAQ (reference sequence). Trimming stripped 4 bases from V and 5 bases from J, with 11 bases between. The CDR3 totals 14 residues.

V and J are TRBV6-2 or TRBV6-3 and TRBJ1-1; 8 bases agree with TRBD1. Germline V gene data show CDR1 as MNHEY and CDR2 as SVGEGT. J gave up 6 bases and V 2 bases, and 8 bases lay outside the gene matches. The CDR3 is made up of 15 amino acids. This CDR3 reads CASSYAGGQGPEAFF. In DNA, the CDR3 is TGTGCCAGCAGTTACGCAGGGGGCCAGGGCCCTGAAGCTTTCTTT.

The chain is built from TRBV11-2 and TRBJ2-1; a possible D gene is TRBD1 (6 bases). This CDR3 has 16 amino acids. V shed 6 bases and J shed 8 bases, with 23 bases lying between them. The V gene's germline CDR1 is SGHAT and CDR2 FQNNGV. CDR3 nucleotide sequence: TGTGCCAGCAGACATCTTAGAGGACAGTCCGTCTATGAGCAGTTCTTC. As protein: CASRHLRGQSVYEQFF. Full variable domain (missing parts from reference TRBV11-2 and TRBJ2-1): EAGVAQSPRYKIIEKRQSVAFWCNPISGHATLYWYQQILGQGPKLLIQFQNNGVVDDSQLPKDRFSAERLKGVDSTLKIQPAKLEDSAVYLCASRHLRGQSVYEQFFGPGTRLTVL.

The chain couples TRBV7-8 to TRBJ1-5; D not certain. Germline loops: CDR1 SGHVS, CDR2 FQNEAQ. This CDR3 region has 16 residues. Trimming left V 1 base short and J 0 bases short, with 10 bases between. As DNA, the CDR3 is TGTGCCAGCAGCTTAGTTCAGTCAGATAGCAATCAGCCCCAGCATTTT. Protein product: CASSLVQSDSNQPQHF.

The V and J genes are TRBV19 and TRBJ1-1; 7 bases line up with TRBD1. Trimming removed 6 bases from V and 0 bases from J; junction bases left unmatched: 7. Germline CDR1 is LNHDA and CDR2 is SQIVND (reference sequence). CDR3 length: 15 amino acids. The CDR3 DNA reads as TGTGCCAGTAGCGAACCGGGACAGCTGAACACTGAAGCTTTCTTT. It translates to CASSEPGQLNTEAFF.

The rearrangement uses TRBV5-1 and TRBJ1-4; D is possibly TRBD1 (6 bases). V was clipped by 3 bases and J by 4 bases, with 13 bases between them. Germline CDR1 reads SGHRS; CDR2 reads YFSETQ. The CDR3 is 15 amino acids. The CDR3 region is CASSYRTADNEKLFF. The CDR3, as DNA: TGCGCCAGCAGCTACCGGACAGCTGATAATGAAAAACTGTTTTTT.

This sequence joins TRBV3-1 (or the pseudogene TRBV3-2) and TRBJ1-6; D call uncertain. The germline CDR1 and CDR2 sequences are LGHDT and YNNKEL (reference sequence). The CDR3 sequence is 14 residues long. V lost 3 bases, J lost 10 bases, and 13 bases lay in between. DNA of the CDR3: TGTGCCAGCAGCCATACGACGGGTGCCTCACCCCTCCACTTT. Translation gives CASSHTTGASPLHF.

V gene TRBV6-5 combines with J gene TRBJ2-7, with 7 nucleotides matching TRBD1. CDR1 and CDR2 (germline): MNHEY, SVGAGI. The V and J ends lost 4 bases and 5 bases, in that order; junction bases with no gene match: 11. The CDR3 length is 15 residues. The CDR3 bases are TGTGCCAGCAGTTCACCTCGACAGGGCTTCAACGAGCAGTACTTC. It specifies CASSSPRQGFNEQYF.

This clone has a single count. The V gene is TRBV10-3, the J gene TRBJ1-1; TRBD1 matches at 7 bases. With 10 bases clipped from V and 4 bases from J, the junction kept 6 bases outside the gene matches. The CDR3 totals 12 residues. Per germline, CDR1 ENHRY and CDR2 SYGVKD. As DNA, the CDR3 is TGTGCCACTAGTTCAGGGGGCACTGAAGCTTTCTTT. Its translation is CATSSGGTEAFF.

This clone was recorded only once. V and J are TRBV6-4 and TRBJ2-2; perhaps TRBD2 as D (5 bases). Trimming removed 0 bases at V and 5 bases at J, with 10 bases between. This CDR3 is 15 amino acids long. CDR1 is MRHNA, CDR2 SNTAGT, per germline. For the CDR3, the DNA is TGTGCCAGCAGTGACTCAAATCGGGGAACCGGGGAGCTGTTTTTT. Translated: CASSDSNRGTGELFF.

This rearrangement joins TRBV2 to TRBJ1-5, with D maybe TRBD1 (6 bases). The CDR3 covers 14 residues. The germline CDR1 and CDR2 sequences are SNHLY and FYNNEI. Trimming removed 5 bases from V and 2 bases from J, with 10 bases in between. The CDR3 DNA follows: TGTGCCAGCAGTCAGGGGATGGGCAATCAGCCCCAGCATTTT. This translates into CASSQGMGNQPQHF.

J is TRBJ1-2 and V is TRBV3-1 (or the pseudogene TRBV3-2); 12 nucleotides agree with TRBD1. Trimming took 4 bases from V and 6 from J; bases not matched to a gene: 3. Germline-derived CDR1 and CDR2 are LGHDT and YNNKEL (reference sequence). The CDR3 extends over 14 amino acids. The CDR3 reads CASSRDRGRDGYTF. The CDR3 coding sequence is TGTGCCAGCAGCCGGGACAGGGGGCGGGATGGCTACACCTTC.

The chain has TRBV2 and TRBJ2-3; unclear D gene. Trimming removed 5 bases at V and 0 bases at J, with 15 bases between. The CDR3 is 16 residues long. The germline gives CDR1 SNHLY, CDR2 FYNNEI. The CDR3 sequence is CASSKLATTSTDTQYF. Written as DNA, the CDR3 is TGTGCCAGCAGTAAGTTAGCCACGACTAGCACAGATACGCAGTATTTT.

This clone was counted once. The rearrangement uses TRBV10-3 and TRBJ2-1; D ambiguous. This CDR3 contains 18 residues. The V gene's germline CDR1 is ENHRY and CDR2 SYGVKD. Trimming took 7 bases from V and 6 from J, leaving 28 bases between them. This CDR3 is CAITAQFGGTATRNEQFF. The CDR3 DNA reads as TGTGCCATCACGGCACAATTCGGCGGAACGGCTACCCGCAATGAGCAGTTCTTC.